This T cell receptor beta chain was recorded in a study of T cell responses to AZD1222 COVID-19 vaccine. Produced via immunoSEQ multiplex PCR; TCRdb's table is partial and in-frame only. The table records 150,000 to 200,000 clones, approximately 90% of them present only once. Germline loops: CDR1 MGHRA, CDR2 YSYEKL. CDR3 length: 17 residues. Losses at the gene ends were 1 base for V and 5 bases for J; bases not matched to a gene: 9. This TCR came from an adult in good health. V usage is TRBV4-1 and J usage is TRBJ2-2; 8 bases map to TRBD2. The input for sequencing was peripheral blood, taken on day 0 of AZD1222 vaccination. The CDR3 DNA follows: TGCGCCAGCAGCCAAGGGGCCGTGACGGGGGGGACCGGGGAGCTGTTTTTT. Its translation is CASSQGAVTGGTGELFF.